This record concerns one TCR beta chain sequence. The antigen is not known. This CDR3 spans 14 amino acids. The V segment lost 5 bases and the J segment 7 bases; nucleotides outside the gene matches: 6. Germline V lookup: CDR1 SGHRS, CDR2 YFSETQ. Time point meaning: cycle 4 day 1 (C4D1), after more than five weeks of nivolumab. Each of the patients experienced relapse following autologous stem cell transplantation, and their brentuximab vedotin exposure differed. Sequencing was performed with immunoSEQ multiplex PCR; in TCRdb, only in-frame clones are kept and a portion is missing. Counted here are 50,000 to 65,000 clones, around nine tenths occurring once; the ten biggest clones make up roughly 8.7%. This entry comes from a study of PD-1 blockade in classical Hodgkin lymphoma. Overall study findings and caveats: It was CD4+ TCR diversity, not CD8+, that rose significantly by C4D1. Complete responders possessed baseline diversity comparable to newly diagnosed patients.

The chain couples TRBV5-1 to TRBJ2-1, with 10 bases aligning to TRBD2. This clonotype originated in a human donor with classical Hodgkin lymphoma. Sequenced here: peripheral blood mononuclear cells (PBMCs), sampled before the fourth cycle of nivolumab. The CDR3 DNA sequence: TGCGCCAGCAGTCCAATAGCGGGGGGTAATGAGCAGTTCTTC. It translates to CASSPIAGGNEQFF.